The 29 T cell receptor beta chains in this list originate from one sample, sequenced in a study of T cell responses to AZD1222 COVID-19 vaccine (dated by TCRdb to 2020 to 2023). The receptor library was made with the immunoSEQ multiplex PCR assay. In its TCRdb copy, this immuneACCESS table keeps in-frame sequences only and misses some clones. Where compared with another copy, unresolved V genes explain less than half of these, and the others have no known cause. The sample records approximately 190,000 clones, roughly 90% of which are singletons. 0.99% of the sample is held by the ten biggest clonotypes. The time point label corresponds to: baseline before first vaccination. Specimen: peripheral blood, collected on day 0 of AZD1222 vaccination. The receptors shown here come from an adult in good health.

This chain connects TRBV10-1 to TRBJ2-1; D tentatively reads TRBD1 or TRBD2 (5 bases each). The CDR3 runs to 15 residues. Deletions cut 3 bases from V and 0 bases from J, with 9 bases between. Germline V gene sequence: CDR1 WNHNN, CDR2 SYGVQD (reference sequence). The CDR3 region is CASSDGGGSYNEQFF. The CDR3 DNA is TGCGCCAGCAGTGATGGTGGGGGCTCCTACAATGAGCAGTTCTTC.

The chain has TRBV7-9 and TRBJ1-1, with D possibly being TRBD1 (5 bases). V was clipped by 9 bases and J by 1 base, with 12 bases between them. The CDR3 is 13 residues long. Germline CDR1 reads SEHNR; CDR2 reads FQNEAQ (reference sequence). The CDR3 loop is CASETDENTEAFF. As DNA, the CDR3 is TGTGCCAGTGAGACAGACGAGAACACTGAAGCTTTCTTT.

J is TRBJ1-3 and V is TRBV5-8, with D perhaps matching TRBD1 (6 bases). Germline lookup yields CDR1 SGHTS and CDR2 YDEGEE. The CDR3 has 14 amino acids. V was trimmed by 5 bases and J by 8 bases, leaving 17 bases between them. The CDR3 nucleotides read TGTGCCAGCAGGGACAGAATTCCTGGGGACACCATATATTTT. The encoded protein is CASRDRIPGDTIYF. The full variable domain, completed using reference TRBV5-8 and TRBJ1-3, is EAGVTQSPTHLIKTRGQQATLRCSPISGHTSVYWYQQALGLGLQFLLWYDEGEERNRGNFPPRFSGRQFPNYSSELNVNALELEDSALYLCASRDRIPGDTIYFGEGSWLTVV.

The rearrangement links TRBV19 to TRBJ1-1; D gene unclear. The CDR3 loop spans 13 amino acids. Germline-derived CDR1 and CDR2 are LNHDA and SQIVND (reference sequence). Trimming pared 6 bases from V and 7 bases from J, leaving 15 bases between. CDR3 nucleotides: TGTGCCAGTAGAAGGACTCTTCTGAATGAAGCTTTCTTT. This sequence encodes CASRRTLLNEAFF.

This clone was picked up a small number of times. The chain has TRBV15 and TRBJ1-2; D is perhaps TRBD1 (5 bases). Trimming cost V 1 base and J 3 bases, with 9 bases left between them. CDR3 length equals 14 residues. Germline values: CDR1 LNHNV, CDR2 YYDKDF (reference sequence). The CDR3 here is CATSRATAYYGYTF. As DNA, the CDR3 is TGTGCCACCAGCAGAGCGACAGCTTACTATGGCTACACCTTC.

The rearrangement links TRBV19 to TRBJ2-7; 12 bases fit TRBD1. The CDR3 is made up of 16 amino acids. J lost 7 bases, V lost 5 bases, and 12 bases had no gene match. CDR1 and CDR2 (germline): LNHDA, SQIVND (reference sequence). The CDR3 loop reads CASSVASGQGALEQYF. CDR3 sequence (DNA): TGTGCCAGTAGTGTCGCATCGGGACAGGGGGCGCTTGAGCAGTACTTC.

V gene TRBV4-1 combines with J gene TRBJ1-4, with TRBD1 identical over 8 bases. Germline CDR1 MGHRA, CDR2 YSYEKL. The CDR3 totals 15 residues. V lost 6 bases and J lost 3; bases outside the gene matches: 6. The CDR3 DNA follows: TGCGCCAGCAGTCTGCAGGGGGCGTCTAATGAAAAACTGTTTTTT. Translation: CASSLQGASNEKLFF.

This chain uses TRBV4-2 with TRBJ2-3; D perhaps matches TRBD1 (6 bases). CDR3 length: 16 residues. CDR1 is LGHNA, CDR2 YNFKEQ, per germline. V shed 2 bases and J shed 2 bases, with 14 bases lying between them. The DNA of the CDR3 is TGTGCCAGCAGCCAATCTGCAGGGGTACCCACAGATACGCAGTATTTT. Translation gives CASSQSAGVPTDTQYF.

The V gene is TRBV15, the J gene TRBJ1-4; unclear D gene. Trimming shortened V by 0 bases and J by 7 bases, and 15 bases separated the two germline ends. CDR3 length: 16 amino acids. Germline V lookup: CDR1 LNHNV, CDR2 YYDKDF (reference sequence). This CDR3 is CATSRDRLGLSEKLFF. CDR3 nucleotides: TGTGCCACCAGCAGAGATCGTCTTGGCCTAAGTGAAAAACTGTTTTTT.

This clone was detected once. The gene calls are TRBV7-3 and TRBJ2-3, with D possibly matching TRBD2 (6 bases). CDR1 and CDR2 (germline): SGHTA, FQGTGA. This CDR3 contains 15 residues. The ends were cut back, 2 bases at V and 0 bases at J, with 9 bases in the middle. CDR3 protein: CASSLSAGSTDTQYF. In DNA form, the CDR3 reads TGTGCCAGCAGCTTATCAGCGGGTAGCACAGATACGCAGTATTTT.

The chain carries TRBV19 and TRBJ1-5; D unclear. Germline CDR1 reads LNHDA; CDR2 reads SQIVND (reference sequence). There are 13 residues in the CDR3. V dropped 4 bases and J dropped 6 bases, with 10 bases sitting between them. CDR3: CASSNLGIQPQHF. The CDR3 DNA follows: TGTGCCAGTAGTAACCTGGGGATTCAGCCCCAGCATTTT.

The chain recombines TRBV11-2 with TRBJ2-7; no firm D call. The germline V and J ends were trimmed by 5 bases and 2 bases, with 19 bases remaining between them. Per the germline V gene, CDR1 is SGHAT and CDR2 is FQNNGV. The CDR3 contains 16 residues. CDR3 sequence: CASSLNAPTPTYEQYF. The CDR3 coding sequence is TGTGCCAGCAGCCTAAATGCCCCGACTCCTACCTACGAGCAGTACTTC.

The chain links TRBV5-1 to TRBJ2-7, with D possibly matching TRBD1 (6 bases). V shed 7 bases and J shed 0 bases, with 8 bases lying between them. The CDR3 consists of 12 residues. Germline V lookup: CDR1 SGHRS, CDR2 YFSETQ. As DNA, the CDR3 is TGCGCCAGCCAGGGGAGCTCCTACGAGCAGTACTTC. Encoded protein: CASQGSSYEQYF.

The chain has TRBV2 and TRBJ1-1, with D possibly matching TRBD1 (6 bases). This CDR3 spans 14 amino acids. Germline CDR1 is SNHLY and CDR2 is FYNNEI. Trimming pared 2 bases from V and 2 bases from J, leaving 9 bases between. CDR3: CASSERTVNTEAFF. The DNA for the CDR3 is TGTGCCAGCAGTGAAAGGACAGTTAACACTGAAGCTTTCTTT.

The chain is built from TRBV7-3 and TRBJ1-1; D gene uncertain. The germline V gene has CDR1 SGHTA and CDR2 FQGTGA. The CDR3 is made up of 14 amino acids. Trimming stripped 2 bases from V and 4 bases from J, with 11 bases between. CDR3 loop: CASSLESVSTEAFF. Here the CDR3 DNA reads TGTGCCAGCAGCTTAGAGTCGGTGAGCACTGAAGCTTTCTTT. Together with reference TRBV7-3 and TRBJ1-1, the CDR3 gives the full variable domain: GAGVSQTPSNKVTEKGKYVELRCDPISGHTALYWYRQSLGQGPEFLIYFQGTGAADDSGLPNDRFFAVRPEGSVSTLKIQRTERGDSAVYLCASSLESVSTEAFFGQGTRLTVV.

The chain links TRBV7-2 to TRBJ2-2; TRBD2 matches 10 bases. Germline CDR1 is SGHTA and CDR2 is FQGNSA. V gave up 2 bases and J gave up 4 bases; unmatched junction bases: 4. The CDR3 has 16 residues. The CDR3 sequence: CASSLPSGGPTGELFF. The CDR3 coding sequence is TGTGCCAGCAGCTTACCTAGCGGGGGCCCCACCGGGGAGCTGTTTTTT.

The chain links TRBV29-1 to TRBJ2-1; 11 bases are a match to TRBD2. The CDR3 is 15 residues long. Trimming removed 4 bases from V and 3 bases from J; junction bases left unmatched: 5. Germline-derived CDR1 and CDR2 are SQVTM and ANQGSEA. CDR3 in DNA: TGCAGCGTTGTCCCAGGGACTAGCGGCTACAATGAGCAGTTCTTC. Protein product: CSVVPGTSGYNEQFF.

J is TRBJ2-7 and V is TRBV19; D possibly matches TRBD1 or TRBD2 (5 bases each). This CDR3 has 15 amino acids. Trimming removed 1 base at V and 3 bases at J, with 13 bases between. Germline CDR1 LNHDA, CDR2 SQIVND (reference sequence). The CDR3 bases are TGTGCCAGTAGTATAGGTCGGGACGGTGACTACGAGCAGTACTTC. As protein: CASSIGRDGDYEQYF. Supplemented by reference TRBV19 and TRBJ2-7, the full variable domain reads DGGITQSPKYLFRKEGQNVTLSCEQNLNHDAMYWYRQDPGQGLRLIYYSQIVNDFQKGDIAEGYSVSREKKESFPLTVTSAQKNPTAFYLCASSIGRDGDYEQYFGPGTRLTVT.

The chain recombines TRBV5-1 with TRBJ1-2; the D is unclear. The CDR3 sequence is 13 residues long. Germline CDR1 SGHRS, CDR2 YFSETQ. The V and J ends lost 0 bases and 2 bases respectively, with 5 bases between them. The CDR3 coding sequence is TGCGCCAGCAGCTTGGACCCAAACTATGGCTACACCTTC. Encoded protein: CASSLDPNYGYTF. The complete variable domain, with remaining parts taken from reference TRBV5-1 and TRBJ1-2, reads KAGVTQTPRYLIKTRGQQVTLSCSPISGHRSVSWYQQTPGQGLQFLFEYFSETQRNKGNFPGRFSGRQFSNSRSEMNVSTLELGDSALYLCASSLDPNYGYTFGSGTRLTVV.

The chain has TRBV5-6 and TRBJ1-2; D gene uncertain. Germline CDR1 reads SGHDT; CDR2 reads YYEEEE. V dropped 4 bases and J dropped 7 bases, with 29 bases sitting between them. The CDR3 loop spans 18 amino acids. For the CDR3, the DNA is TGTGCCAGCAGCCCGTTCACCTTAAGACAACCACCGAGGAGTGGCTACACCTTC. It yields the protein CASSPFTLRQPPRSGYTF.

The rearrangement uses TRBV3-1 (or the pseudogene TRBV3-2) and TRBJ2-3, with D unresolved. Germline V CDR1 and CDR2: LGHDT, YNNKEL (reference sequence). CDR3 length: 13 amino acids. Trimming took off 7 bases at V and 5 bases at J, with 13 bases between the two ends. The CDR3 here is CASKVVALDTQYF. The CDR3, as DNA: TGTGCCAGCAAGGTGGTAGCTCTAGATACGCAGTATTTT.

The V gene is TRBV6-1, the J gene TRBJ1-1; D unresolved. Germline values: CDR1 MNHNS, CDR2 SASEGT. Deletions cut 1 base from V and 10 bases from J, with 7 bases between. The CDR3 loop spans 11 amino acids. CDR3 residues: CASSEGPRAFF. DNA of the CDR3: TGTGCCAGCAGTGAAGGGCCGCGAGCTTTCTTT.

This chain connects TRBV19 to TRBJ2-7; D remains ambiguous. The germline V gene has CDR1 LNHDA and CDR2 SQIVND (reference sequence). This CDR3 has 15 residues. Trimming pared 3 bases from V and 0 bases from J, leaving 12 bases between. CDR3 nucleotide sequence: TGTGCCAGTAGTATCGTAGGGCACAGCTCCTACGAGCAGTACTTC. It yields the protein CASSIVGHSSYEQYF.

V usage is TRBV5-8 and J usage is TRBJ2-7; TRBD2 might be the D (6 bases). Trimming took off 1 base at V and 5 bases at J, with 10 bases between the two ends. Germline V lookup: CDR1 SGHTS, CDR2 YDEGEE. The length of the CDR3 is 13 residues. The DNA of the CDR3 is TGTGCCAGCAGCTTGCCCGGGAGCAACGAGCAGTACTTC. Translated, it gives CASSLPGSNEQYF.

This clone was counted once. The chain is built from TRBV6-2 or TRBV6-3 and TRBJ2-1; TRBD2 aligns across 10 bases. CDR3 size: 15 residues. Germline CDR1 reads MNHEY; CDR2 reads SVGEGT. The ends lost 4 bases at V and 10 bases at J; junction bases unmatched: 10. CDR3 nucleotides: TGTGCCAGCAGTTGGCTAGCGGGGGCGTTCGCGGAGCAGTTCTTC. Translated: CASSWLAGAFAEQFF.

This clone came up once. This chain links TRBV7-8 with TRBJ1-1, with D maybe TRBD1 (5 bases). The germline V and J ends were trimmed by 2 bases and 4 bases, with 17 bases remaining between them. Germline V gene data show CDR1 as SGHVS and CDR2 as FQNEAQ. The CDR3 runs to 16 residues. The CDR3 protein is CASSLLDPKRGTEAFF. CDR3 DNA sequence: TGTGCCAGCAGCTTACTCGACCCAAAGAGGGGCACTGAAGCTTTCTTT.

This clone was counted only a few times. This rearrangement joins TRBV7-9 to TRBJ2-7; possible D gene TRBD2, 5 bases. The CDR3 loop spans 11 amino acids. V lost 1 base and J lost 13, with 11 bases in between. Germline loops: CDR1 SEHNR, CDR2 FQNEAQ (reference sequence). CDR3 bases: TGTGCCAGCAGCTTAGGTCCAGCGGAATACTTC. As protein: CASSLGPAEYF.

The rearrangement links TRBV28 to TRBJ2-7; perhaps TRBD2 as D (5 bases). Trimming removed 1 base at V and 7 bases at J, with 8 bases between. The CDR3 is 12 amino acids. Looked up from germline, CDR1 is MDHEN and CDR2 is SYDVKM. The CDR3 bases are TGTGCCAGCAGTTTATCCCGAGGGGAGCAGTACTTC. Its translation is CASSLSRGEQYF.

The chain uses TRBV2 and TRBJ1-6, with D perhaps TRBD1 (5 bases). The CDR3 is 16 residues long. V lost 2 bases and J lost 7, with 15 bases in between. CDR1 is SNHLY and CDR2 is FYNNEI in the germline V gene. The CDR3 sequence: CASSEWGSGPNSPLHF. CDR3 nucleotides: TGTGCCAGCAGTGAATGGGGGTCAGGGCCCAATTCACCCCTCCACTTT.